This T cell receptor beta chain originates from a study of cytomegalovirus exposure and HLA in healthy donors (dated by TCRdb to the late 2010s). With respect to the entire study: In an earlier analysis of some 610 of the donors, 276 Gb of sequence data and 90 million to 120 million unique TCR beta sequences from roughly 180 million T cells were reported. Of the 300 to 400 genotyped donors, over 70% fell in the genetic ancestry cluster associated with self-reported Caucasian donors. The T cell repertoires of under 700 subjects were profiled by immunosequencing and related to cytomegalovirus serostatus. An early release that covered some 640 HLA-typed donors contained approximately 320 gigabases of sequencing data and tens of millions of unique TCR sequences. A later analysis re-analyzed previously published TCR beta repertoires from roughly 690 donors and added high-resolution HLA genotyping to study TCR occurrence patterns. Several DR-DQ haplotypes were treated as single units for association and clustering because of strong linkage in the cohort. Along with the approximately 700-subject first cohort, a separate validation cohort of some 130 different subjects was used. Genome-wide SNP genotypes for about 60% of the roughly 700 donors were used in a later genetic analysis, which treated that subset as a discovery cohort. The number of typed donors differed by locus: about 620-640 for A, B, C, DRB1 and DQB1; 500 to 550 for DQA1; some 610 for DPA1; and approximately 450 for DPB1. Donor age, sex, ethnicity and CMV serostatus were compiled alongside the repertoire data. High-throughput TCR immunosequencing, statistical association of individual TCRs with disease status, and machine learning were combined to predict cytomegalovirus infection status. HLA typing included class I and class II loci at four-digit resolution. To decide whether each TCR beta V gene segment behaved as functional or pseudogenic, an earlier analysis of fewer than 750 of the donors relied on high-throughput TCR beta sequencing. On average, 235,054 unique TCR beta nucleotide sequences were sequenced per donor among several hundred genotyped donors of the cohort, with 15% to 20% of those sequences being non-productive. In the later analysis, no new phenotypic data were used to find candidate immune exposures; instead, reliance was placed on TCR beta sequences and their occurrence across donors. The study aimed to test whether cataloging public T cell receptors could reveal signatures of past pathogen exposure. All discovery cohort repertoires had been generated on a single sequencing platform.

In total, roughly 710 healthy bone marrow donors made up the cohort. All cohort members were sampled while nominally healthy, although unrecorded immune exposures were likely present. The donor was CMV seropositive and was included in the group of approximately 300 seropositive cohort members. Each donor provided a peripheral blood sample, and peripheral blood mononuclear cells were used for TCR beta sequencing. Genomic DNA was extracted from the blood cell samples with the Qiagen DNeasy Blood Extraction Kit. What the work shows at the level of the full study, not this receptor alone: In a later analysis, several top co-occurrence clusters were reported to appear linked to parvovirus B19, influenza, CMV and Epstein-Barr virus. According to a later analysis, TCR association rates differed among HLA loci, with DRB1 alleles showing the most associated TCRs and HLA-C alleles showing the fewest. It was suggested by the authors that the approach could potentially be generalized to other disease states and immunological phenotypes. Because counts were too low, seventeen rarely observed V segments, including chromosome 9 orphons, were excluded from the earlier analysis of roughly 580 of the donors. Because HLA typing was missing for some donors at each locus, association tests included only the typed subset. In a later analysis, over 15,000 TCR beta sequences were associated with specific HLA alleles at a false discovery rate of 0.05. In a later analysis, HLA-associated TCR beta chains showed more clonal expansion and lower generation probabilities than non-associated chains that were equally common. V-gene and J-gene trimming of TCR beta chains was associated with a missense DCLRE1C variant in a later genetic analysis, and the association was replicated in an independent cohort. A further reported finding was that TCR beta sequences accurately predicted the HLA-A and HLA-B alleles for most subjects in the first cohort. Most TCR sequences were observed very rarely across donors, whereas some public TCRs were present in many individuals. Roughly uniform sequencing depth across donors was assumed in presence/absence analyses, although this assumption may not hold. Some IMGT-functional V segments, including TRBV6-2 and TRBV6-3, could not be distinguished by the 87-base-pair reads and were therefore excluded. A total of 150 to 200 TCR beta chains were listed by the study as associated with cytomegalovirus. The only immune exposure information available for the cohort was CMV serostatus. Three of the identified cytomegalovirus-associated TCR beta chains were confirmed in vitro to be specific for cytomegalovirus antigens. Correlated functional status among segregating V segments might be attributable to linkage disequilibrium, but an unknown experimental factor could not be ruled out. Only TCR beta chains were sequenced in this cohort, and the absence of alpha or paired-chain data limited detectable features. Strong co-occurrence of HLA alleles, especially DR and DQ, made assigning TCR associations to individual alleles difficult. The classifier was reported to diagnose cytomegalovirus status with high specificity and sensitivity in both the original and validation cohorts. According to a later genetic analysis, donors in an Asian-associated ancestry cluster had fewer N-insertions in productive TCRs than the approximately 670-donor mean. Broadly in line with IMGT annotations, most TCR beta V segments showed up in productive rearrangements about 87% or about 30% of the time in an earlier analysis of 587 of the donors. A cluster of highly shared sequence variants was judged likely to be a technical artifact of the sequencing pipeline. Most CMV-associated TCR beta chains appeared to be HLA-restricted in a later analysis, and the HLA associations seemed to be driven largely by CMV exposure.

About this clone itself: It lacks a known antigen. The input lacks base qualities; no much larger clone sits a single base away.

The CDR3 numbers 13 residues from cysteine through phenylalanine. Just CDR3 DNA is preserved here, 39 bases in frame from base 1. CDR1 and CDR2, per the germline V gene, are MNHNS and SASEGT. Deletion took 6 bases off V and 4 bases off J, with a span of 12 bases between the germline ends. Receptors were amplified or captured by the immunoSEQ multiplex PCR assay. For the multiplex PCR, a mixture combining 60 forward primers for TCR Vbeta segments and 13 reverse primers for TCR Jbeta segments was used. Amplification of the CDR3 region of rearranged TCR beta genes was performed with a multiplex PCR assay on genomic DNA. The Illumina HiSeq System was used to sequence the amplified TCR beta libraries as 87-base-pair reads. On the authors' methods: Across the roughly 600 repertoires, a later analysis counted some 80 million unique TCR beta chains, some 11 million of which were shared by at least two donors. A nearest-neighbor algorithm error-corrected the raw reads and collapsed the reads into unique sequences, merging closely related sequences to remove PCR and sequencing errors. Alignment of CDR3 sequences to IMGT reference sequences was used to assign V, D and J gene segments. For a sequence to be retained, a match of at least six nucleotides to both a V gene segment and a J gene segment was required. A rearrangement counted as productive if the CDR3 had no stop codons and remained in frame with V and J, and every other rearrangement counted as non-productive. Following IMGT convention, CDR3 was defined as the stretch from the second conserved V-encoded cysteine to the conserved J-encoded phenylalanine. In an earlier analysis of 550 to 650 of the donors, sequences lacking an unambiguous match to a single V gene segment were excluded. An earlier analysis of around 600 of the donors classified V segments as functional when productive rearrangements were above 56.7% and as segregating when the standard deviation between donors was above 5%. A statistical classification framework was built to diagnose cytomegalovirus status from the catalog of TCR beta chain sequences. V and J gene assignment, in a later analysis, came from comparing TCR nucleotide sequences with IMGT/GENE-DB human TR gene sequences. A later analysis assigned CDR3 sequences and most-parsimonious VDJ recombination scenarios with the TCRdist pipeline. In a later analysis, each TCR beta chain was defined by its CDR3 amino acid sequence together with its V-gene family, and reads lacking a unique V-gene family were excluded. As a way to deal with suspected cross-contamination and a sequencing artifact, a later analysis dropped under 600 nucleotide sequences that were highly shared and had low generation probability. A later analysis calculated a clonal expansion index for each public chain from normalized within-repertoire ranks of inferred template counts. A later analysis computed generation probabilities with a VDJ recombination model fitted to out-of-frame rearrangements, and checked the results against IGoR. Hypergeometric tests were used in a later analysis to score TCR-TCR, TCR-HLA and TCR-CMV co-occurrence, with a repertoire-size bias correction applied to the TCR pairs. False discovery rates were estimated in a later analysis by permuting HLA or CMV assignments 20 times. In a later analysis, co-occurring TCRs were grouped using DBSCAN, and TCRdist sequence similarity was added for clustering within HLA-allele-positive subsets. Repertoires with fewer than 30,000 or more than 120,000 public chains, plus five repertoires with anomalous nucleotide sharing, were excluded from co-occurrence clustering. Not all clones reach the TCRdb copy of this immuneACCESS table, which keeps in-frame sequences only. Checked studies attribute under half of the gap to unresolved V genes and leave the rest unexplained. The V and J calls and the clone size are those of that table, but D and trimming were determined from the DNA. This sample comprises approximately 210,000 clones, roughly 80% of them detected only once. Approximately 6% of the sample is taken by the ten largest.

The sample was PBMCs. The rearranged chain carries TRBV6-1 and TRBJ1-2; TRBD1 is a possible D gene, resting on 5 matching bases. This receptor was taken from a man aged 40-50 years in good health and CMV-seropositive. The CDR3 protein: CASRGGRAYGYTF. The DNA sequence is given as TGTGCCAGCAGGGGGGGACGGGCCTATGGCTACACCTTC.